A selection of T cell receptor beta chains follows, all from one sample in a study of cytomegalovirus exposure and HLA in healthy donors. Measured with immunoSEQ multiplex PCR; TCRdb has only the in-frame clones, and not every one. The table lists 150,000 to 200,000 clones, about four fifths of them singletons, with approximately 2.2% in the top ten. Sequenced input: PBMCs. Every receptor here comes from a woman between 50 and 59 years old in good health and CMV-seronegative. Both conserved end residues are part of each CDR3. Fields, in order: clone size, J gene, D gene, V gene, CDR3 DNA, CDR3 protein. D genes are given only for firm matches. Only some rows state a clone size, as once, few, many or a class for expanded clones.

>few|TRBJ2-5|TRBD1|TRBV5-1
TGCGCCAGCAGTTCCGGACAGGGGAGGGAGACCCAGTACTTC
CASSSGQGRETQYF
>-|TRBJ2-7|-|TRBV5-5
TGTGCCAGCAGCCCCGGACACGACTACGAGCAGTACTTC
CASSPGHDYEQYF
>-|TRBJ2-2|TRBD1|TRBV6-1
TGTGCCAGCAGGAGGGGACAGGAGAACACCGGGGAGCTGTTTTTT
CASRRGQENTGELFF
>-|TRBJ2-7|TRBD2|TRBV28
TGTGCCAGCAGTGGACTAGCGCGCGAGCAGTACTTC
CASSGLAREQYF
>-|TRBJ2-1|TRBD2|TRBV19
TGTGCCAGTACCCCAGGGGTTGGGACTAGCGGTGAGCAGTTCTTC
CASTPGVGTSGEQFF
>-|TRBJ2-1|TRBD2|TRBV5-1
TGCGCCAGCAGCTGGGGACTAGCGGGAGGAAGGAATGAGCAGTTCTTC
CASSWGLAGGRNEQFF
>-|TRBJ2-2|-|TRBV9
TGTGCCAGCAGCACCCGGACGGGGTACACCGGGGAGCTGTTTTTT
CASSTRTGYTGELFF
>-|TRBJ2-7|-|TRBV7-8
TGTGCCAGCAGCCCGACAGCGAGCTCCTACGAGCAGTACTTC
CASSPTASSYEQYF
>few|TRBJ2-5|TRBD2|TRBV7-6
TGTGCCAGCAGCTTAGTTCCCAGCGGGAGGGGGCAAGAGACCCAGTACTTC
CASSLVPSGRGQETQYF
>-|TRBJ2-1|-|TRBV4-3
TGCGCCAGCAGCCAAGATTTAACGGGGGTATACAATGAGCAGTTCTTC
CASSQDLTGVYNEQFF
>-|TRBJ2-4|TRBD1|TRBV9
TGTGCCAGCAGCGTAGAGGTGGGGACAGGGCTAAACATTCAGTACTTC
CASSVEVGTGLNIQYF
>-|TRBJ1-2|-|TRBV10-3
TGTGCCATCAGACAGGGTAACTATGGCTACACCTTC
CAIRQGNYGYTF
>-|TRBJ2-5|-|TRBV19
TGTGCCAGTAGTACCGGGGACGCCCGGGGGAAGGCCCAGTACTTC
CASSTGDARGKAQYF
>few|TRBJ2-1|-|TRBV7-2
TGTGCCAGCAGCTTAGAAGACACTTCCTACAATGAGCAGTTCTTC
CASSLEDTSYNEQFF
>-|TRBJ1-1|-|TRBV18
TGTGCCAGCTCACCACGACAGGAGACTGAAGCCTTCTTT
CASSPRQETEAFF
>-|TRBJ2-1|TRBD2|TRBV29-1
TGCAGCGTTGTATCGGGAGGTTGGGGAAATGAGCAGTTCTTC
CSVVSGGWGNEQFF